The clone carrying this TCR beta chain has a count of ten or more. Its antigen is currently unknown. This entry comes from a study of molecular identifiers for immune sequencing clone quantification. Findings and caveats of the study: Among effectors, clones above 20 RNA copies held over 97% of molecules; among naive cells, under 1%.

TCRdb called the PCR reads again in MiXCR, with one record for every CDR3 protein. This sample has tens of thousands of distinct CDR3 sequences, with nearly 25% found just once. The germline gives CDR1 MNHEY, CDR2 SMNVEV (reference sequence). The germline V and J ends were trimmed by 2 bases and 3 bases, with 8 bases remaining between them. This CDR3 contains 13 residues. The chain uses TRBV27 and TRBJ2-7, with unresolved D. This TCR derives from a human donor in good health. Some libraries in this study had Jurkat cell RNA spiked in. Sequencing was done on a sample of naive CD8+ T cells from blood, with Jurkat cell RNA spiked in. As to subset: FACS-sorted CD8+CD4-CCR7+CD45RA+ naive T cells. The CDR3 here is CASSLDGIYEQYF. The CDR3 DNA follows: TGTGCCAGCAGTTTAGACGGAATCTACGAGCAGTACTTC.